The rows below give T cell receptor beta chains drawn from one sample of a study of shared clonotypes between healthy human individuals. The protocol was immunoSEQ multiplex PCR, while the TCRdb copy is restricted to in-frame clones and leaves out a portion. The sample holds around 640,000 clones, 95% to 96% seen once. Specimen: naive CD8+ T cells sorted from blood. These receptors all stem from a woman in her thirties in good health. The CDR3 runs from the conserved cysteine through the conserved F or W. Each record gives: J gene, D gene, V gene, CDR3 DNA, CDR3 protein. The D gene is left open where the match is weak.

TRBJ1-2	NA	TRBV2	TGTGCCAGCAGTGGGGGCACAAGGAATTACACCTTC	CASSGGTRNYTF
TRBJ2-7	TRBD2	TRBV5-4	TGTGCCAGCAGCTACGGGACTAAACTCTACGAGCAGTACTTC	CASSYGTKLYEQYF
TRBJ1-1	NA	TRBV2	TGTGCCAGCAGTGAAGAAGTGGGGCAGAACACTGAAGCTTTCTTT	CASSEEVGQNTEAFF
TRBJ2-3	NA	TRBV13	TGTGCCAGCAGCTTAGACGCCCGCAACGCAGATACGCAGTATTTT	CASSLDARNADTQYF
TRBJ1-2	NA	TRBV6-1	TGTGCCAGCAGTGAATACACGGGAAGCTATGGCTACACCTTC	CASSEYTGSYGYTF
TRBJ1-1	NA	TRBV28	TGTGCCAGCAGTCTTACCCGGATGAACACTGAAGCTTTCTTT	CASSLTRMNTEAFF
TRBJ1-4	NA	TRBV4-1	TGCGCCAGCAGCCAGAGGGGTGAAAAACTGTTTTTT	CASSQRGEKLFF
TRBJ2-5	TRBD2	TRBV28	TGTGCCAGCAGCTCTGGGACTAGCGGGAGTACTGTGGGAGAGACCCAGTACTTC	CASSSGTSGSTVGETQYF
TRBJ2-1	NA	TRBV27	TGTGCCAGCAGCCCGGGACCTTACAATGAGCAGTTCTTC	CASSPGPYNEQFF
TRBJ1-1	NA	TRBV5-1	TGCGCCAGCAGCTTGTGGAACCAAGGCCCTGAAGCTTTCTTT	CASSLWNQGPEAFF
TRBJ2-5	TRBD2	TRBV5-1	TGCGCCAGCAGCTTGGGAATAGCGGGAGGGGAGACCCAGTACTTC	CASSLGIAGGETQYF
TRBJ2-1	TRBD2	TRBV4-1	TGCGCCGCCGGGGGGGACGCGAGAAAAAATGAGCAGTTCTTC	CAAGGDARKNEQFF
TRBJ2-2	NA	TRBV7-9	TGTGCCAGCAGCTTTGGAGGGGGAGCCGGGGAGCTGTTTTTT	CASSFGGGAGELFF
TRBJ2-2	NA	TRBV15	TGTGCCACCAGCGCAGGGCAGCGCGAAAGCACCGGGGAGCTGTTTTTT	CATSAGQRESTGELFF
TRBJ1-5	NA	TRBV6-4	TGTGCCAGCAGGGCGATCTCCAATCAGCCCCAGCATTTT	CASRAISNQPQHF